This T cell receptor beta chain was profiled in a study of blood T cell repertoires in COVID-19. Authors' data handling: Researchers report that nucleated cell counts were estimated from reference gene primer amplification. Method: immunoSEQ multiplex PCR; TCRdb's copy keeps in-frame clones and lacks some. That table gives V, J and clone size, and the DNA gave D and trimming. Of some 22,000 clones detected, roughly nine tenths appear once; the ten largest clones hold 25% to 30%. The specimen was peripheral blood. The clonotype was recovered from a man between 65 and 85 years old with COVID-19, enrolled during active disease.

The CDR3 region is CASNSTSPNTGELFF. The CDR3 nucleotides are TGTGCCAGCAACTCGACATCCCCGAACACCGGGGAGCTGTTTTTT. The chain recombines TRBV2 with TRBJ2-2; D remains unclear. The CDR3 has 15 amino acids. CDR1 is SNHLY and CDR2 is FYNNEI in the germline V gene. The germline V and J ends were trimmed by 7 bases and 0 bases, with 12 bases remaining between them.